These 10 T cell receptor beta chains originate from one sample sequenced in a study of blood T cells in healthy people across ages. It was with a sample-barcoded 5' primer and a J-beta primer mix that a second PCR of roughly 6 to 12 cycles was run. TCRdb re-derived calls from the 5' RACE reads in MiXCR, one entry per CDR3 protein. This sample yields 1.5 million to 2 million distinct CDR3 sequences, of which 49% are seen a single time; more than 2% belongs to the top ten. Sequenced sample: blood. These receptor sequences come from a woman between 35 and 50 years old in good health.

CDR3 region: CSAPRTRAGEQFF. CDR3 DNA sequence: TGCAGTGCTCCTCGGACTAGGGCGGGTGAGCAGTTCTTC. This sequence joins TRBV20-1 and TRBJ2-1, with 7 nucleotides matching TRBD2. The length of the CDR3 is 13 residues. V was pared by 5 bases and J by 9 bases, with 10 bases of the junction left unmatched. Germline assignment: CDR1 DFQATT and CDR2 SNEGSKA (reference sequence).

The chain combines TRBV2 with TRBJ1-6; no clear D. V lost 1 base to trimming and J lost 10 bases, with 11 bases between them. CDR1 SNHLY and CDR2 FYNNEI come from the germline V gene. The CDR3 runs 14 residues. The CDR3 here is CASSEVGFGSPLHF. Here the CDR3 DNA reads TGTGCCAGCAGTGAAGTAGGGTTTGGCTCACCCCTCCACTTT.

The DNA for the CDR3 is TGCGCCAGCAGCCTACAGGGACAGTTTGACTACACCTTC. Translated, it gives CASSLQGQFDYTF. The J gene is TRBJ1-2, the V gene TRBV4-3; TRBD1 matches at 7 bases. The J segment lost 10 bases and the V segment lost 4 bases, leaving 9 bases of the junction unmatched. CDR3 length: 13 amino acids. Looked up from germline, CDR1 is LGHNA and CDR2 is YSLEER.

This chain connects TRBV7-8 to TRBJ2-1; D ambiguous. From germline, CDR1 is SGHVS and CDR2 FQNEAQ. Trimming left V 2 bases short and J 8 bases short, with 7 bases between. CDR3 length: 12 amino acids. CDR3 sequence (DNA): TGTGCCAGCAGCTTAAGAACTTATGAGCAGTTCTTC. It is translated as CASSLRTYEQFF. Full variable domain (missing parts from reference TRBV7-8 and TRBJ2-1): GAGVSQSPRYKVAKRGQDVALRCDPISGHVSLFWYQQALGQGPEFLTYFQNEAQLDKSGLPSDRFFAERPEGSVSTLKIQRTQQEDSAVYLCASSLRTYEQFFGPGTRLTVL.

Concerning this clonotype: At one end the junction does not follow the germline gene, possibly because of a read error. The rearrangement uses TRBV7-7 and TRBJ2-5, with TRBD2 identical over 8 bases. Germline CDR1 and CDR2: SSHAT and FNYEAQ (reference sequence). This CDR3 has 15 residues. The CDR3 sequence is CASSLNGGGHNEQYF. The CDR3 DNA reads as TGTGCTAGCAGCTTAAACGGGGGGGGGCACAATGAGCAGTACTTC.

The chain employs TRBV11-1 and TRBJ2-4; D may be TRBD2 (5 bases). The DNA end is a closer match to TRBJ2-5, so the J assignment may be wrong. The V gene's germline CDR1 is SGHAT and CDR2 FQDESV (reference sequence). The length of the CDR3 is 14 residues. The CDR3, as DNA: TGTGCCAGCAGCCGTGGGAGCAGACAAGAGACCCAGTACTTC. It is translated as CASSRGSRQETQYF.

This chain uses TRBV28 with TRBJ1-4; 8 nucleotides line up with TRBD1. With V trimmed by 2 bases and J by 8 bases, 7 bases remained unmatched. CDR1 and CDR2 (germline): MDHEN, SYDVKM. The CDR3 spans 15 residues. DNA of the CDR3: TGTGCCAGCAGTTTACAGGGGGCCATGGGGGAAAAACTGTTTTTT. Translation gives CASSLQGAMGEKLFF.

The chain has TRBV27 and TRBJ2-7, with unresolved D. The CDR3 sequence is 13 residues long. V lost 7 bases to trimming and J lost 5 bases, with 15 bases between them. Germline CDR1 MNHEY, CDR2 SMNVEV (reference sequence). The CDR3 region is CASKGPLNHEQYF. CDR3 in DNA: TGTGCCAGCAAAGGACCACTTAACCACGAGCAGTACTTC.

This clonotype occurred a few times. This chain joins TRBV15 and TRBJ2-5; 9 bases match TRBD2. J lost 5 bases, V lost 3 bases, and 10 bases had no gene match. This CDR3 is built from 16 residues. Germline CDR1 and CDR2: LNHNV and YYDKDF (reference sequence). The CDR3 region is CATSSLSGGLKETQYF. Written as DNA, the CDR3 is TGTGCCACCAGCAGCCTTAGCGGGGGCCTGAAGGAGACCCAGTACTTC.

The rearrangement joins TRBV6-5 to TRBJ2-2, with 13 nucleotides matching TRBD2. The J segment lost 2 bases and the V segment lost 6 bases, leaving 6 bases of the junction unmatched. Germline CDR1 reads MNHEY; CDR2 reads SVGAGI. The CDR3 consists of 17 residues. The CDR3: CASRLTSGGLNTGELFF. DNA of the CDR3: TGTGCCAGCAGATTGACTAGCGGGGGGCTTAACACCGGGGAGCTGTTTTTT.